What follows describes a single T cell receptor (beta chain). The entry originates in a study of T cell changes during pregnancy in multiple sclerosis. The germline CDR1 and CDR2 sequences are SGHTA and FQGNSA. The CDR3 runs to 16 residues. Trimming took 5 bases from V and 11 from J; bases not matched to a gene: 14. Using immunoSEQ multiplex PCR, the repertoire was profiled, and TCRdb retains in-frame clones only, with some absent. The repertoire includes about 83,000 clones, about 89% of them detected once, and around 3.3% sits in the top ten. The input for sequencing was PBMCs, taken in the first trimester of pregnancy. The receptor's source is a female donor in good health, serving as a control in a pregnancy study. Some clones in this sample may be carry-over from other donors' samples. The chain joins TRBV7-2 to TRBJ2-5; 13 nucleotides agree with TRBD2. CDR3: CASSPGVGLAGVEQYF. CDR3 nucleotides: TGTGCCAGCAGCCCTGGGGTCGGACTAGCGGGAGTTGAGCAGTACTTC.